This T cell receptor (beta chain) was sequenced for a study of blood T cell repertoires in COVID-19. Turning to the study itself: From T cells, B-cell-depleted T cells, or PBMCs came the material, which was cDNA or gDNA.

Living in under 30 US areas, the participants were between roughly 18 and 90 years of age. Participant-given clinical history determined each cohort assignment. This clone has only a few counts. The assay was immunoSEQ multiplex PCR, and TCRdb's table has in-frame clones only and misses some. Among a few hundred thousand clones listed, roughly 87% were seen once. There are 16 residues in the CDR3. V lost 2 bases, J lost 4 bases, and 7 bases stayed unmatched. Germline V gene lookup returns CDR1 MDHEN and CDR2 SYDVKM. This receptor was obtained from a woman aged 45 to 65 who had recovered from COVID-19. The source material was PBMCs or T cells enriched from blood (not recorded which). This sequence joins TRBV28 and TRBJ2-3; TRBD2 agrees at 9 bases. The CDR3 spells CASSLGSGSPPDTQYF. The CDR3 coding sequence is TGTGCCAGCAGTTTAGGTAGCGGGAGTCCCCCAGATACGCAGTATTTT.